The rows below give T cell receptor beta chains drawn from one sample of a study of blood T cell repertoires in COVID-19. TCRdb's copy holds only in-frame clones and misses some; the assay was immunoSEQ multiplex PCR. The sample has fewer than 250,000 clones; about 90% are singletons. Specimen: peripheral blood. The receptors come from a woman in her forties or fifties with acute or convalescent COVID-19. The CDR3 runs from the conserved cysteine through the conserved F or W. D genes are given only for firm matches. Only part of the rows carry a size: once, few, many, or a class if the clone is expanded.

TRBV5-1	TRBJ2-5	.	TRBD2	CASSPVAGSGRKTQYF	TGCGCCAGCAGCCCCGTAGCGGGGTCCGGGAGGAAGACCCAGTACTTC
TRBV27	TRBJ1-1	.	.	CASSSTQRNTEAFF	TGTGCCAGCAGTTCTACTCAAAGGAACACTGAAGCTTTCTTT
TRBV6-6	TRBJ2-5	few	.	CASSYSTEQETQYF	TGTGCCAGCAGTTACTCGACAGAGCAAGAGACCCAGTACTTC
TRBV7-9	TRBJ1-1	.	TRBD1	CASRPGQANTEAFF	TGTGCCAGCAGACCAGGACAGGCGAACACTGAAGCTTTCTTT
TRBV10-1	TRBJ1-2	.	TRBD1	CARPRQGARDDYGYTF	TGCGCCAGACCCCGACAGGGGGCGCGTGATGACTATGGCTACACCTTC
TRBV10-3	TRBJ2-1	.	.	CASVGGFHNEQFF	TGTGCCAGCGTCGGGGGTTTTCACAATGAGCAGTTCTTC
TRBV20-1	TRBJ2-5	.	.	CSASTGTQYF	TGCAGTGCTTCTACAGGGACCCAGTACTTC
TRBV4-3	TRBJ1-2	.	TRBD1	CASSQLVWTGGFGYTF	TGCGCCAGCAGCCAGTTGGTTTGGACAGGGGGTTTCGGCTACACCTTC
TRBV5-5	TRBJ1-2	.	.	CASSPITGPYGYTF	TGTGCCAGCAGTCCGATAACAGGGCCCTATGGCTACACCTTC
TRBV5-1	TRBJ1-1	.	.	CASSLGTGLNTEAFF	TGCGCCAGCAGCTTGGGAACAGGGCTGAACACTGAAGCTTTCTTT
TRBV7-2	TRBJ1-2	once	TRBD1	CASSLGQGDYGYTF	TGTGCCAGCAGCTTAGGACAGGGAGACTATGGCTACACCTTC
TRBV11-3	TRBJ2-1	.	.	CASSLDRQGTGNEQFF	TGTGCCAGCAGCTTAGATAGGCAGGGGACGGGTAATGAGCAGTTCTTC
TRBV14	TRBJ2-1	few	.	CASSQGTTPNEQFF	TGTGCCAGCAGCCAAGGAACGACTCCCAATGAGCAGTTCTTC
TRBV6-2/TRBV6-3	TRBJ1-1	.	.	CASSYGRGQNTEAFF	TGTGCCAGCAGTTACGGGAGAGGCCAGAACACTGAAGCTTTCTTT
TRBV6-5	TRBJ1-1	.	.	CASSYSGRGGTEAFF	TGTGCCAGCAGTTACTCAGGCAGGGGTGGCACTGAAGCTTTCTTT
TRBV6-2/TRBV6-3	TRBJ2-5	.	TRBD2	CASSSGGGPETQYF	TGTGCCAGCAGTTCTGGCGGGGGTCCAGAGACCCAGTACTTC
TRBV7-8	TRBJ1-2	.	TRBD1	CASSLQGAEPTYGYTF	TGTGCCAGCAGCCTCCAGGGGGCCGAGCCAACCTATGGCTACACCTTC
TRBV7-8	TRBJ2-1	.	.	CASSSRVSFYNEQFF	TGTGCCAGCAGCTCCAGGGTAAGCTTCTACAATGAGCAGTTCTTC
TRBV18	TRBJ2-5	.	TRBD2	CASSPGLAGKETQYF	TGTGCCAGCTCACCTGGACTAGCGGGAAAAGAGACCCAGTACTTC
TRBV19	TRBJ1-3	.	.	CASSIWQGGGNTIYF	TGTGCCAGTAGTATTTGGCAGGGAGGTGGAAACACCATATATTTT
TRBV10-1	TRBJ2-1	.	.	CASSVTLRGYNEQFF	TGCGCCAGCAGTGTTACTCTGCGGGGCTACAATGAGCAGTTCTTC
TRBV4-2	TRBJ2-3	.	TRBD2	CASSPGERGLLSTDTQYF	TGTGCCAGCAGCCCAGGGGAGCGGGGGCTTCTCAGCACAGATACGCAGTATTTT
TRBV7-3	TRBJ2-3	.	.	CASSSSRETDTQYF	TGTGCCAGCAGCTCTTCCCGGGAGACAGATACGCAGTATTTT
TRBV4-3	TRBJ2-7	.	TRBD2	CASSQVVAGAYEQYF	TGCGCCAGCAGCCAAGTGGTAGCGGGAGCCTACGAGCAGTACTTC
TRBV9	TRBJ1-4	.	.	CASSGAGATNEKLFF	TGTGCCAGCAGCGGGGCGGGGGCGACTAATGAAAAACTGTTTTTT
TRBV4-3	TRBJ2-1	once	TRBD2	CASSQARVGGAEQFF	TGCGCCAGCAGCCAAGCGAGGGTCGGGGGGGCTGAGCAGTTCTTC
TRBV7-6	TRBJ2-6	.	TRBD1	CASSRQGSGANVLTF	TGTGCCAGCAGCCGACAGGGTTCTGGGGCCAACGTCCTGACTTTC
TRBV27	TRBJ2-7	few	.	CASSPRRGETYEQYF	TGTGCCAGCAGTCCCCGGCGGGGCGAGACCTACGAGCAGTACTTC
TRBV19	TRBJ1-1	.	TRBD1	CASSIFTGGNTEAFF	TGTGCCAGTAGTATCTTCACAGGGGGGAACACTGAAGCTTTCTTT
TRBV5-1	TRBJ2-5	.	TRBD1	CASSVDRGHETQYF	TGCGCCAGCAGCGTGGACAGGGGGCATGAGACCCAGTACTTC
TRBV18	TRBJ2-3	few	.	CASSPAEGSGDTQYF	TGTGCCAGCTCACCAGCGGAGGGGTCGGGAGATACGCAGTATTTT
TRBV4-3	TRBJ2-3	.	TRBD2	CASSQDLLRTSGGSTDTQYF	TGCGCCAGCAGCCAAGACTTGCTGAGGACTAGCGGAGGGAGCACAGATACGCAGTATTTT
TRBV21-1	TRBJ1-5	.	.	CASSKGEPQHF	TGTGCCAGCAGCAAGGGAGAGCCCCAGCATTTT
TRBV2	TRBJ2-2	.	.	CASSEQGGTGELFF	TGTGCCAGCAGTGAGCAGGGTGGGACCGGGGAGCTGTTTTTT
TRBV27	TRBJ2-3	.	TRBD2	CASSPSGHYTDTQYF	TGTGCCAGCAGTCCTAGCGGACATTACACAGATACGCAGTATTTT
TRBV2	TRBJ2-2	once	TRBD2	CASRGTSPNTGELFF	TGTGCCAGCAGGGGGACTAGCCCGAACACCGGGGAGCTGTTTTTT
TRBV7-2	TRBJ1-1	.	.	CASSPRHMNTEAFF	TGTGCCAGCAGCCCCCGACATATGAACACTGAAGCTTTCTTT
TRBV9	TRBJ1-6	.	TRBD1	CASSVDWTGGAPLHF	TGTGCCAGCAGCGTAGACTGGACAGGTGGTGCACCCCTCCACTTT
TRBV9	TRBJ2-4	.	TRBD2	CASSPTGGIAKNIQYF	TGTGCCAGCAGCCCAACCGGGGGGATAGCCAAAAACATTCAGTACTTC
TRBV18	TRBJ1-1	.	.	CASSDGGGTEAFF	TGTGCCAGCTCCGACGGGGGTGGCACTGAAGCTTTCTTT
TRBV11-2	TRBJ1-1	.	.	CASSLVFGTEAFF	TGTGCCAGCAGCTTGGTTTTCGGCACTGAAGCTTTCTTT
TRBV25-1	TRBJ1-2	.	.	CASSPLGEVLYGYTF	TGTGCCAGCAGTCCCCTGGGGGAGGTCCTCTATGGCTACACCTTC
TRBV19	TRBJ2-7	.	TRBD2	CASSISSGNAYEQYF	TGTGCCAGTAGTATAAGTAGCGGGAACGCCTACGAGCAGTACTTC
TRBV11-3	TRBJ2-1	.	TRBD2	CASSPHPGLAGGLLNNEQFF	TGTGCCAGCAGCCCGCACCCGGGACTAGCGGGGGGTCTCCTTAACAATGAGCAGTTCTTC
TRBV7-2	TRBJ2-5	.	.	CASSPRETQYF	TGTGCCAGCAGCCCCCGGGAGACCCAGTACTTC
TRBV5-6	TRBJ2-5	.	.	CASSAQGTQYF	TGTGCCAGCAGCGCACAGGGGACCCAGTACTTC
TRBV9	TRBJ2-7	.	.	CASSVVGGSEQYF	TGTGCCAGCAGCGTAGTTGGGGGCAGCGAGCAGTACTTC
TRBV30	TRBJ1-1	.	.	CAWSIGAVNTEAFF	TGTGCCTGGAGTATCGGCGCGGTGAACACTGAAGCTTTCTTT
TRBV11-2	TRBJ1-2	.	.	CASSLDRGWGYTF	TGTGCCAGCAGCTTAGACAGGGGTTGGGGCTACACCTTC
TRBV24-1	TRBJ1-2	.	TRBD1	CATSDPRDRRKHYGYTF	TGTGCCACCAGTGATCCTCGGGACAGAAGAAAGCACTATGGCTACACCTTC
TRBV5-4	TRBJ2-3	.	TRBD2	CASSFSGVWDTQYF	TGTGCCAGCAGCTTTAGCGGGGTTTGGGATACGCAGTATTTT
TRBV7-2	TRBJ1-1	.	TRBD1	CASSPTGFPTEAFF	TGTGCCAGCAGCCCGACAGGGTTCCCCACTGAAGCTTTCTTT
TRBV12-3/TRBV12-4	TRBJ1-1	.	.	CASIGGGNTEAFF	TGTGCCAGCATCGGGGGGGGAAACACTGAAGCTTTCTTT
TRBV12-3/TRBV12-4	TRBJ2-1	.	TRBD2	CASRWGGNEQFF	TGTGCCAGCAGGTGGGGGGGAAATGAGCAGTTCTTC
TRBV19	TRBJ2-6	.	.	CASSTGRTPSGANVLTF	TGTGCCAGTAGTACTGGCAGGACTCCCTCTGGGGCCAACGTCCTGACTTTC
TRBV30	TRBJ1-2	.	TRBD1	CAWSAFSGTGGYGYTF	TGTGCCTGGAGTGCCTTCTCCGGGACAGGGGGCTATGGCTACACCTTC
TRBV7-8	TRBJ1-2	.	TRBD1	CASSLVPGGNYGYTF	TGTGCCAGCAGCTTAGTTCCAGGGGGGAACTATGGCTACACCTTC
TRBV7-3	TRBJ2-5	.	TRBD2	CASSSISGGDPWETQYF	TGTGCCAGCAGCTCAATTAGCGGGGGGGACCCATGGGAGACCCAGTACTTC
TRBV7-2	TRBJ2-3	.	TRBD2	CASSLSGRAEDTQYF	TGTGCCAGCAGCTTGAGCGGGAGGGCCGAAGATACGCAGTATTTT
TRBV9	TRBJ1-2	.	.	CASSQPNGGYTF	TGTGCCAGCAGTCAGCCTAACGGGGGCTACACCTTC